One and the same sample provided the 5 T cell receptor beta chains below, sequenced in a study of blood T cells in healthy people across ages. A J-beta primer mix and a sample-barcoded 5' primer were used in a second PCR of about 7 to 12 cycles. TCRdb processed the 5' RACE reads anew with MiXCR; each CDR3 protein has one entry. The repertoire includes over 1.5 million distinct CDR3 sequences, roughly 49% of them detected once, and around 2.1% sits in the top ten. Sequencing was carried out using blood. The receptors derive from a woman aged 40 to 50 in good health.

In its sample, this clonotype was seen a few times. The rearrangement uses TRBV28 and TRBJ2-3, with D unclear. Trimming removed 4 bases at V and 1 base at J, with 12 bases between. Germline CDR1 and CDR2: MDHEN and SYDVKM. The CDR3 sequence is 15 residues long. The CDR3 nucleotides read TGTGCCAGCAGTTCTCCATCCTCGGGCACAGATACGCAGTATTTT. This encodes CASSSPSSGTDTQYF.

The chain couples TRBV5-5 to TRBJ2-7; D might be TRBD1 (6 bases). This CDR3 comprises 13 residues. From germline, CDR1 is SGHKS and CDR2 YYEKEE (reference sequence). V gave up 2 bases and J gave up 4 bases, with 10 bases separating them. CDR3 DNA sequence: TGTGCCAGCAGCTTCGGACAGCCTTACGAGCAGTACGTC. This encodes CASSFGQPYEQYV.

This rearrangement joins TRBV7-2 to TRBJ2-5, with 9 bases aligning to TRBD2. The length of the CDR3 is 17 residues. The germline CDR1 and CDR2 sequences are SGHTA and FQGNSA. V lost 1 base and J lost 5; bases outside the gene matches: 11. In DNA form, the CDR3 reads TGTGCCAGCAGCTTAGGACCCGGGACTAGCCTTTCCGAGACCCAGTACTTC. This translates into CASSLGPGTSLSETQYF.

About this clonotype: Compared with germline, one end of the junction differs, possibly owing to a read error. The chain links TRBV11-1 to TRBJ2-1, with TRBD2 matching 8 bases. In germline, CDR1 is SGHAT, CDR2 FQDESV (reference sequence). This CDR3 has 19 residues. The CDR3 is CASSLAHTSGLGSYNGQFF. The CDR3 region has the DNA TGTGCCAGCAGCTTAGCGCACACTAGCGGACTCGGCTCCTACAATGGGCAGTTCTTC. The whole variable domain, filled in from reference TRBV11-1 and TRBJ2-1, reads EAEVAQSPRYKITEKSQAVAFWCDPISGHATLYWYRQILGQGPELLVQFQDESVVDDSQLPKDRFSAERLKGVDSTLKIQPAELGDSAMYLCASSLAHTSGLGSYNGQFFGPGTRLTVL.

J is TRBJ2-1 and V is TRBV4-2, with D perhaps given as TRBD1 or TRBD2 (5 bases each). The end of the DNA is better explained by TRBJ2-7, so the J call may be wrong. Germline lookup yields CDR1 LGHNA and CDR2 YNFKEQ. This CDR3 comprises 17 residues. The CDR3 sequence is CASSSRISQGPYNEQYF. CDR3 DNA: TGTGCCAGCAGCTCTCGTATTTCCCAGGGACCCTACAATGAGCAGTACTTC.